Following are 5 T cell receptor beta chains from one sample sequenced in a study of shared clonotypes between healthy human individuals (TCRdb year 2020). Library preparation was by the immunoSEQ multiplex PCR assay. As stored in TCRdb, this immuneACCESS dataset retains in-frame rearrangements with V and J assigned. A fraction of the clones does not appear; measured against another copy, unresolved V genes explain less than half of the discrepancy, and the remainder lacks a known reason. Recorded for this sample are over 2 million clones; 85% to 95% of them occurred a single time. More than 0.35% of the sample comes from the top ten. Specimen: naive CD4+ T cells from PBMCs. Per the publication, the cell subset or site label means: CD45RA+ positively selected. All receptors derive from a young man in good health. Some clones in this sample may be carry-over from other donors' samples.

The chain carries TRBV18 and TRBJ1-4; possibly TRBD1 for D (5 bases). This CDR3 contains 15 residues. The V gene's germline CDR1 is KGHSH and CDR2 LQKENI. V shed 6 bases and J shed 6 bases, with 17 bases lying between them. The CDR3 loop reads CASSPGRGRDEKLFF. In DNA form, the CDR3 reads TGTGCCAGCTCCCCCGGCCGGGGCAGGGATGAAAAACTGTTTTTT. Full variable domain (missing parts from reference TRBV18 and TRBJ1-4): NAGVMQNPRHLVRRRGQEARLRCSPMKGHSHVYWYRQLPEEGLKFMVYLQKENIIDESGMPKERFSAEFPKEGPSILRIQQVVRGDSAAYFCASSPGRGRDEKLFFGSGTQLSVL.

V is TRBV7-2 and J is TRBJ2-3; TRBD1 matches at 9 bases. J gave up 1 base and V 3 bases, and 14 bases lay outside the gene matches. Germline V lookup: CDR1 SGHTA, CDR2 FQGNSA. The CDR3 extends over 19 amino acids. This CDR3 reads CASSFRAHLTGGGTDTQYF. DNA of the CDR3: TGTGCCAGCAGCTTTAGGGCCCACTTGACAGGGGGAGGCACAGATACGCAGTATTTT.

J is TRBJ1-2 and V is TRBV28; perhaps TRBD1 as D (6 bases). The CDR3 length is 16 residues. With 3 bases removed from V and 8 bases from J, the gap between germline ends came to 22 bases. Per the germline V gene, CDR1 is MDHEN and CDR2 is SYDVKM. Here the CDR3 reads CASSLGGWRVNGGYTF. CDR3 sequence (DNA): TGTGCCAGCAGTTTGGGGGGCTGGAGGGTAAACGGAGGCTACACCTTC.

The chain is built from TRBV5-1 and TRBJ1-3, with 12 bases aligning to TRBD1. Germline V gene data show CDR1 as SGHRS and CDR2 as YFSETQ. Trimming took 4 bases from V and 1 from J; bases not matched to a gene: 3. This CDR3 spans 16 amino acids. CDR3 protein: CASSRGQGASGNTIYF. The CDR3 DNA follows: TGCGCCAGCAGCCGGGGACAGGGGGCTTCTGGAAACACCATATATTTT.

The CDR3 nucleotides read TGTGCCAGCAGCTTGGGGCAGGGAGATGTGAATACGCAGTATTTT. Protein product: CASSLGQGDVNTQYF. The gene calls are TRBV5-4 and TRBJ2-3, with D perhaps matching TRBD1 or TRBD2 (5 bases each). Trimming removed 0 bases at V and 7 bases at J, with 15 bases between. The CDR3 consists of 15 residues. Germline V gene sequence: CDR1 SGHNT, CDR2 YYREEE (reference sequence).